The TCR beta chain under discussion was sequenced for a study of Ad26.COV2.S vaccination and SARS-CoV-2 variants. At the level of the study: Participant was drawn from the COV1001 Ad26.COV2.S trial arm. Overall study results and limits: Substantial breadth in spike-specific CD8+ and CD4+ T cell responses was reportedly seen after vaccination.

Points on this clone: Its antigen remains unidentified.

Treatment in this sample: around 19 received Ad26.COV2.S at low or high dose, single or two shots; 5 received placebo; per-sample allocation not given. Sampling was done on day 63 after the first vaccine or placebo injection. The protocol was immunoSEQ multiplex PCR, while the TCRdb copy is restricted to in-frame clones and leaves out a portion. The sample has roughly 390,000 clones; 70% to 90% are singletons. The J segment lost 0 bases and the V segment lost 3 bases, leaving 1 base of the junction unmatched. The V gene's germline CDR1 is SGHRS and CDR2 YFSETQ. This CDR3 is 15 amino acids long. The clonotype originates from a person aged 18-60 years who received the Ad26.COV2.S COVID-19 vaccine or a placebo. This chain joins TRBV5-1 and TRBJ1-4, with 8 bases that match TRBD1. Sequenced here: peripheral blood, sampled in a trial of Ad26.COV2.S vaccine versus placebo. In DNA form, the CDR3 reads TGCGCCAGCAGCTCGACAGGGGCAACTAATGAAAAACTGTTTTTT. Amino acids: CASSSTGATNEKLFF. Complete variable domain (other parts from reference TRBV5-1 and TRBJ1-4): KAGVTQTPRYLIKTRGQQVTLSCSPISGHRSVSWYQQTPGQGLQFLFEYFSETQRNKGNFPGRFSGRQFSNSRSEMNVSTLELGDSALYLCASSSTGATNEKLFFGSGTQLSVL.